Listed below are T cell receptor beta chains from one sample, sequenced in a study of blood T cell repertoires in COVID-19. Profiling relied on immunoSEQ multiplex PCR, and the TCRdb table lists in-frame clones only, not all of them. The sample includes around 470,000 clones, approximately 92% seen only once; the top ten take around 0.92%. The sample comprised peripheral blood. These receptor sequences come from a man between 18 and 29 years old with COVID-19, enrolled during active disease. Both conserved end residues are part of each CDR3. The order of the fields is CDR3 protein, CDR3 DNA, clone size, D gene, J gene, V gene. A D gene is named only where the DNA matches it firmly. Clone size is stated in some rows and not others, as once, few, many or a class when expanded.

CDR3 protein: CASSPGQGNTEAFF
CDR3 DNA: TGTGCCAGCTCACCAGGACAGGGCAACACTGAAGCTTTCTTT
clone size: NA
D gene: TRBD1
J gene: TRBJ1-1
V gene: TRBV18

CDR3 protein: CATQGPEGMDNEQFF
CDR3 DNA: TGTGCCACCCAGGGCCCTGAAGGAATGGACAATGAGCAGTTCTTC
clone size: NA
D gene: NA
J gene: TRBJ2-1
V gene: TRBV24-1

CDR3 protein: CASSRSGTENSPLHF
CDR3 DNA: TGTGCCAGTAGTCGTTCCGGGACAGAGAATTCACCCCTCCACTTT
clone size: NA
D gene: TRBD1
J gene: TRBJ1-6
V gene: TRBV19

CDR3 protein: CASSNGQGGQETQYF
CDR3 DNA: TGTGCCAGCAGCAATGGACAGGGTGGCCAAGAGACCCAGTACTTC
clone size: NA
D gene: TRBD1
J gene: TRBJ2-5
V gene: TRBV7-9

CDR3 protein: CASSPITIGGITDTQYF
CDR3 DNA: TGTGCCAGCAGCCCCATAACTATTGGCGGGATCACAGATACGCAGTATTTT
clone size: NA
D gene: NA
J gene: TRBJ2-3
V gene: TRBV3-1/TRBV3-2

CDR3 protein: CAISERGSGALSSYEQYF
CDR3 DNA: TGTGCCATCAGTGAGCGGGGTAGCGGGGCCCTCAGCTCCTACGAGCAGTACTTC
clone size: NA
D gene: TRBD2
J gene: TRBJ2-7
V gene: TRBV10-3

CDR3 protein: CASSYSGRGGLYEQYF
CDR3 DNA: TGTGCCAGCAGTTACTCCGGCCGGGGGGGACTATACGAGCAGTACTTC
clone size: NA
D gene: TRBD2
J gene: TRBJ2-7
V gene: TRBV6-5

CDR3 protein: CASSDLTSTDTQYF
CDR3 DNA: TGTGCCAGCAGTGACCTAACTAGCACAGATACGCAGTATTTT
clone size: NA
D gene: NA
J gene: TRBJ2-3
V gene: TRBV6-1

CDR3 protein: CASSRTGGPDTQYF
CDR3 DNA: TGCGCCAGCAGCCGGACAGGGGGCCCAGATACGCAGTATTTT
clone size: NA
D gene: TRBD1
J gene: TRBJ2-3
V gene: TRBV5-1

CDR3 protein: CASSLAAGLTDTQYF
CDR3 DNA: TGTGCCAGCAGCTTAGCTGCGGGCCTCACAGATACGCAGTATTTT
clone size: NA
D gene: NA
J gene: TRBJ2-3
V gene: TRBV11-3

CDR3 protein: CASSLSRALYNEQFF
CDR3 DNA: TGTGCCAGCAGCTTATCGCGGGCTCTGTACAATGAGCAGTTCTTC
clone size: NA
D gene: NA
J gene: TRBJ2-1
V gene: TRBV7-2

CDR3 protein: CASSVETTIFTDTQYF
CDR3 DNA: TGTGCCAGCAGTGTGGAGACGACGATTTTCACAGATACGCAGTATTTT
clone size: once
D gene: NA
J gene: TRBJ2-3
V gene: TRBV6-1

CDR3 protein: CASSLSGLSPLHF
CDR3 DNA: TGTGCCAGCAGCTTGTCAGGGCTTTCACCCCTCCACTTT
clone size: NA
D gene: NA
J gene: TRBJ1-6
V gene: TRBV5-4

CDR3 protein: CASSPAGATYEQYF
CDR3 DNA: TGTGCCAGCAGCCCAGCAGGGGCGACCTACGAGCAGTACTTC
clone size: NA
D gene: NA
J gene: TRBJ2-7
V gene: TRBV3-1/TRBV3-2

CDR3 protein: CASIFDSSGNTIYF
CDR3 DNA: TGTGCCAGCATTTTCGACAGCTCTGGAAACACCATATATTTT
clone size: NA
D gene: NA
J gene: TRBJ1-3
V gene: TRBV2

CDR3 protein: CASSEVGENTEAFF
CDR3 DNA: TGTGCCAGCAGTGAAGTCGGAGAGAACACTGAAGCTTTCTTT
clone size: NA
D gene: NA
J gene: TRBJ1-1
V gene: TRBV2

CDR3 protein: CASSQAGLDITDTQYF
CDR3 DNA: TGTGCCAGCAGTCAAGCGGGACTAGATATCACAGATACGCAGTATTTT
clone size: once
D gene: TRBD2
J gene: TRBJ2-3
V gene: TRBV6-1

CDR3 protein: CASRQGLTETQYF
CDR3 DNA: TGTGCCAGCAGACAGGGGCTAACGGAGACCCAGTACTTC
clone size: NA
D gene: TRBD1
J gene: TRBJ2-5
V gene: TRBV5-4

CDR3 protein: CASQGLQETQYF
CDR3 DNA: TGTGCCAGCCAGGGACTCCAAGAGACCCAGTACTTC
clone size: NA
D gene: NA
J gene: TRBJ2-5
V gene: TRBV2

CDR3 protein: CSVEDRRILYGYTF
CDR3 DNA: TGCAGCGTTGAAGATCGGCGGATTCTATATGGCTACACCTTC
clone size: NA
D gene: NA
J gene: TRBJ1-2
V gene: TRBV29-1

CDR3 protein: CASSLGHRGETQYF
CDR3 DNA: TGTGCCAGCAGCTTGGGACACCGCGGGGAGACCCAGTACTTC
clone size: NA
D gene: NA
J gene: TRBJ2-5
V gene: TRBV5-6

CDR3 protein: CASSGANNTGELFF
CDR3 DNA: TGTGCCAGCAGCGGGGCAAACAACACCGGGGAGCTGTTTTTT
clone size: NA
D gene: NA
J gene: TRBJ2-2
V gene: TRBV9

CDR3 protein: CASSVGQGDTQYF
CDR3 DNA: TGTGCCAGCAGCGTTGGACAGGGAGATACGCAGTATTTT
clone size: NA
D gene: TRBD1
J gene: TRBJ2-3
V gene: TRBV7-8

CDR3 protein: CASSMLAGRADTQYF
CDR3 DNA: TGTGCCAGCTCAATGTTAGCGGGGCGTGCAGATACGCAGTATTTT
clone size: NA
D gene: TRBD2
J gene: TRBJ2-3
V gene: TRBV18

CDR3 protein: CASSKTGGNEQFF
CDR3 DNA: TGTGCCAGCAGTAAGACAGGGGGCAATGAGCAGTTCTTC
clone size: NA
D gene: TRBD1
J gene: TRBJ2-1
V gene: TRBV6-5

CDR3 protein: CASSIDPRGGELFF
CDR3 DNA: TGTGCCAGTAGTATAGATCCTAGGGGCGGGGAGCTGTTTTTT
clone size: NA
D gene: NA
J gene: TRBJ2-2
V gene: TRBV19

CDR3 protein: CASGLAGADTQYF
CDR3 DNA: TGTGCTAGCGGGCTAGCGGGAGCAGATACGCAGTATTTT
clone size: NA
D gene: TRBD2
J gene: TRBJ2-3
V gene: TRBV12-3/TRBV12-4

CDR3 protein: CASGLPGILNEQFF
CDR3 DNA: TGTGCTAGTGGTTTGCCCGGGATCCTCAATGAGCAGTTCTTC
clone size: NA
D gene: NA
J gene: TRBJ2-1
V gene: TRBV12-5

CDR3 protein: CASSQAPQTGSEQYF
CDR3 DNA: TGTGCCAGCAGCCAAGCTCCCCAGACAGGCTCCGAGCAGTACTTC
clone size: few
D gene: NA
J gene: TRBJ2-7
V gene: TRBV4-2

CDR3 protein: CASSSGGSPSTDTQYF
CDR3 DNA: TGTGCCAGCAGCTCAGGCGGGTCCCCTAGCACAGATACGCAGTATTTT
clone size: NA
D gene: NA
J gene: TRBJ2-3
V gene: TRBV3-1/TRBV3-2

CDR3 protein: CSVGVPDTQYF
CDR3 DNA: TGCAGTGTCGGGGTCCCAGATACGCAGTATTTT
clone size: NA
D gene: NA
J gene: TRBJ2-3
V gene: TRBV20-1

CDR3 protein: CASSLGGQGQEKLFF
CDR3 DNA: TGCGCCAGCAGCTTGGGGGGACAGGGACAAGAAAAACTGTTTTTT
clone size: NA
D gene: TRBD1
J gene: TRBJ1-4
V gene: TRBV5-1

CDR3 protein: CASSRTGGTEAFF
CDR3 DNA: TGTGCCAGCAGTCGTACAGGGGGGACTGAAGCTTTCTTT
clone size: few
D gene: TRBD1
J gene: TRBJ1-1
V gene: TRBV13

CDR3 protein: CSLQTPGDNEQFF
CDR3 DNA: TGCAGCCTCCAAACCCCCGGGGACAATGAGCAGTTCTTC
clone size: NA
D gene: NA
J gene: TRBJ2-1
V gene: TRBV29-1

CDR3 protein: CASSQGLAVTAGELFF
CDR3 DNA: TGTGCCAGCAGCCAAGGACTAGCGGTAACGGCCGGGGAGCTGTTTTTT
clone size: NA
D gene: TRBD2
J gene: TRBJ2-2
V gene: TRBV3-1/TRBV3-2

CDR3 protein: CASSYTGDYGYTF
CDR3 DNA: TGTGCCAGCAGCTATACAGGGGACTATGGCTACACCTTC
clone size: NA
D gene: TRBD1
J gene: TRBJ1-2
V gene: TRBV7-2

CDR3 protein: CASSRSHGTADNEQFF
CDR3 DNA: TGTGCCAGCAGCCGTAGCCACGGGACAGCAGACAATGAGCAGTTCTTC
clone size: NA
D gene: TRBD1
J gene: TRBJ2-1
V gene: TRBV7-6

CDR3 protein: CASSQSGSGLYGYTF
CDR3 DNA: TGTGCCAGCAGCCAGAGCGGCAGTGGGCTCTATGGCTACACCTTC
clone size: NA
D gene: NA
J gene: TRBJ1-2
V gene: TRBV4-2

CDR3 protein: CSVEGGRGDTQYF
CDR3 DNA: TGCAGCGTTGAAGGGGGCCGGGGGGATACGCAGTATTTT
clone size: NA
D gene: NA
J gene: TRBJ2-3
V gene: TRBV29-1

CDR3 protein: CATHQGGTEAFF
CDR3 DNA: TGTGCCACCCATCAGGGAGGCACTGAAGCTTTCTTT
clone size: once
D gene: NA
J gene: TRBJ1-1
V gene: TRBV2

CDR3 protein: CSAGAGFNQPQHF
CDR3 DNA: TGCAGCGCCGGTGCGGGGTTCAATCAGCCCCAGCATTTT
clone size: NA
D gene: NA
J gene: TRBJ1-5
V gene: TRBV29-1

CDR3 protein: CASAGDSPYGYTF
CDR3 DNA: TGTGCCAGCGCCGGAGACTCCCCTTATGGCTACACCTTC
clone size: NA
D gene: NA
J gene: TRBJ1-2
V gene: TRBV2